The 29 T cell receptor beta chains presented below share a single source sample, sequenced in a study of cytomegalovirus exposure and HLA in healthy donors. PCR primers comprised 60 Vbeta and 13 Jbeta primers. The repertoire was sequenced with immunoSEQ multiplex PCR; TCRdb's copy has only in-frame clones and lacks some. The sample has 74,000 or so clones, 70% to 85% seen once. The sample consisted of PBMCs. The receptors stem from a woman aged 35 to 49 in good health and CMV-seronegative.

The V gene is TRBV5-1, the J gene TRBJ1-4; 7 bases are a match to TRBD1. The V gene's germline CDR1 is SGHRS and CDR2 YFSETQ. J gave up 0 bases and V 0 bases, and 5 bases lay outside the gene matches. The CDR3 is 17 residues long. CDR3 in amino acids: CASSLDTGAATNEKLFF. The CDR3 coding sequence is TGCGCCAGCAGCTTGGATACAGGGGCGGCAACTAATGAAAAACTGTTTTTT.

V and J are TRBV6-1 and TRBJ1-2; the match to TRBD1 covers 7 bases. Germline CDR1 MNHNS, CDR2 SASEGT. The CDR3 contains 14 residues. Trimming at V came to 6 bases and at J to 4 bases, leaving 8 bases not matched to a gene. Here the CDR3 DNA reads TGTGCCAGCAGCGAGGGACAGAGAGCCTATGGCTACACCTTC. It encodes CASSEGQRAYGYTF.

V usage is TRBV11-2 and J usage is TRBJ1-6; no definite D call. This CDR3 is built from 12 residues. The V end lost 1 base, the J end lost 14 bases, and 9 bases lay between the germline ends. The V gene's germline CDR1 is SGHAT and CDR2 FQNNGV. CDR3 loop: CASSLGAGTLHF. The CDR3 DNA reads TGTGCCAGCAGCTTAGGCGCAGGAACCCTCCACTTT.

This clone has just one count. The chain links TRBV27 to TRBJ2-1, with 7 bases identical to TRBD2. CDR3 length equals 16 residues. V was clipped by 5 bases and J by 7 bases; unmatched bases: 14. Germline-derived CDR1 and CDR2 are MNHEY and SMNVEV (reference sequence). CDR3 coding DNA: TGTGCCAGCAGTAGGACTATGGCGGGAGTGGGGAATGAGCAGTTCTTC. It is translated as CASSRTMAGVGNEQFF.

The chain carries TRBV19 and TRBJ2-7; 7 nucleotides agree with TRBD1. This CDR3 spans 14 amino acids. After removal of 4 bases from V and 2 bases from J, the junction contained 5 bases not matched to a gene. The germline gives CDR1 LNHDA, CDR2 SQIVND (reference sequence). The CDR3 spells CASSTTGLTYEQYF. The CDR3 region has the DNA TGTGCCAGTAGTACGACAGGGTTGACCTACGAGCAGTACTTC.

The chain is built from TRBV6-1 and TRBJ1-5; no reliable D call. The germline gives CDR1 MNHNS, CDR2 SASEGT. The CDR3 sequence is 15 residues long. V lost 0 bases and J 10 bases, leaving 16 bases between the germline ends. CDR3 region: CASSEARTGITPQHF. The DNA for the CDR3 is TGTGCCAGCAGTGAAGCAAGGACGGGGATCACCCCCCAGCATTTT.

The chain recombines TRBV4-1 with TRBJ1-1, with TRBD1 identical over 10 bases. Losses at the gene ends were 3 bases for V and 4 bases for J; bases not matched to a gene: 2. CDR3 length: 14 residues. The germline V gene has CDR1 MGHRA and CDR2 YSYEKL. As DNA, the CDR3 is TGCGCCAGCAGCCATAGGGACAGGGGCACTGAAGCTTTCTTT. Protein: CASSHRDRGTEAFF.

The J gene is TRBJ1-4, the V gene TRBV7-4; D call uncertain. The CDR3 is made up of 18 amino acids. V was shortened by 7 bases and J by 4 bases, with 25 bases between the two germline ends. Germline V gene lookup returns CDR1 SGHVT and CDR2 SQSDAQ. CDR3 DNA sequence: TGTGCCAGCACCCGCCTCCCAGAGACACGCATCGATAATGAAAAACTGTTTTTT. Amino acids: CASTRLPETRIDNEKLFF.

The V and J genes are TRBV4-1 and TRBJ2-7, with D possibly TRBD1 on 7 matching bases. CDR3 length: 14 amino acids. Germline values: CDR1 MGHRA, CDR2 YSYEKL. V was pared by 2 bases and J by 6 bases, with 14 bases between. The CDR3, as DNA: TGCGCCAGCAGCCAACGACCAGGGGGAGGCGAGCAGTACTTC. Encoded protein: CASSQRPGGGEQYF.

The chain is built from TRBV30 and TRBJ1-2; tentatively, D is TRBD1 (5 bases). CDR1 and CDR2 from the germline V gene are GTSNPN and SVGIG (reference sequence). Between the trimmed V and J ends, which lost 4 bases and 3 bases, there was a span of 9 bases. The CDR3 is 12 residues long. CDR3 bases: TGTGCCTGGATAGGGACTCACTATGGCTACACCTTC. Translated, it gives CAWIGTHYGYTF.

The gene calls are TRBV2 and TRBJ2-5; D is unresolved. The CDR3 has 14 residues. The germline V and J ends were trimmed by 3 bases and 5 bases, with 13 bases remaining between them. Germline-derived CDR1 and CDR2 are SNHLY and FYNNEI. CDR3 coding DNA: TGTGCCAGCAGTGAGCCAGGCACAAGGGAGACCCAGTACTTC. This codes for CASSEPGTRETQYF.

The chain is built from TRBV28 and TRBJ1-5, with D tentatively TRBD1 (5 bases). This CDR3 contains 16 residues. Germline CDR1 is MDHEN and CDR2 is SYDVKM. Trimming removed 3 bases at V and 2 bases at J, with 14 bases between. The CDR3 protein is CASSFGRRGGNQPQHF. The CDR3 DNA reads as TGTGCCAGCAGTTTTGGGAGGAGAGGGGGCAATCAGCCCCAGCATTTT.

V usage is TRBV7-8 and J usage is TRBJ2-7; TRBD2 matches at 7 bases. The CDR3 totals 16 residues. V trimming: 2 bases; J trimming: 6 bases; junction bases outside the gene matches: 13. CDR1 is SGHVS and CDR2 is FQNEAQ in the germline V gene. CDR3 nucleotide sequence: TGTGCCAGCAGCTTATTAGGAAAAGGGAGGGCTGGCGAGCAGTACTTC. It specifies CASSLLGKGRAGEQYF. Full variable domain (missing parts from reference TRBV7-8 and TRBJ2-7): GAGVSQSPRYKVAKRGQDVALRCDPISGHVSLFWYQQALGQGPEFLTYFQNEAQLDKSGLPSDRFFAERPEGSVSTLKIQRTQQEDSAVYLCASSLLGKGRAGEQYFGPGTRLTVT.

This clone was observed a handful of times. This sequence joins TRBV30 and TRBJ1-2; tentative D call: TRBD1 (6 bases). CDR1 is GTSNPN and CDR2 is SVGIG in the germline V gene (reference sequence). The CDR3 has 14 amino acids. V dropped 2 bases and J dropped 2 bases, with 12 bases sitting between them. For the CDR3, the DNA is TGTGCCTGGAGTTTATTACAGGGAAACTATGGCTACACCTTC. It encodes CAWSLLQGNYGYTF.

The rearrangement uses TRBV11-3 and TRBJ1-1; TRBD1 might be the D (5 bases). Deletions cut 5 bases from V and 5 bases from J, with 15 bases between. The length of the CDR3 is 14 residues. The germline V gene has CDR1 SGHNT and CDR2 YENEEA. DNA for the CDR3: TGTGCCAGCAGCGGCCAGGGAAATTTGACTGAAGCTTTCTTT. This encodes CASSGQGNLTEAFF.

In nucleotides, the CDR3 is TGTGCCAGCAGTTACGGGAGGGACAGGGGACTTTCCGAGCAGTACTTC. Its translation: CASSYGRDRGLSEQYF. V and J are TRBV6-6 and TRBJ2-7, with 10 bases identical to TRBD1. The CDR3 consists of 16 residues. CDR1 and CDR2 from the germline V gene are MNHNY and SVGAGI (reference sequence). The V gene end was trimmed by 2 bases and the J gene end by 6 bases; junction bases not matched to a gene: 10.

This rearrangement joins TRBV27 to TRBJ2-7, with D possibly being TRBD2 (5 bases). Trimming removed 3 bases at V and 0 bases at J, with 6 bases between. The CDR3 sequence is 13 residues long. Germline V gene sequence: CDR1 MNHEY, CDR2 SMNVEV (reference sequence). The CDR3 loop is CASSFGVSYEQYF. The CDR3 DNA is TGTGCCAGCAGTTTCGGGGTCTCCTACGAGCAGTACTTC.

The chain employs TRBV19 and TRBJ1-2, with 8 bases matching TRBD1. The length of the CDR3 is 16 residues. Germline V gene data show CDR1 as LNHDA and CDR2 as SQIVND (reference sequence). V lost 5 bases to trimming and J lost 4 bases; unmatched junction nucleotides: 12. For the CDR3, the DNA is TGTGCCAGTAGTTATGCCCGGACAGGGTATGGCTATGGCTACACCTTC. The encoded protein is CASSYARTGYGYGYTF. Combining the CDR3 with reference TRBV19 and TRBJ1-2 gives the whole variable domain DGGITQSPKYLFRKEGQNVTLSCEQNLNHDAMYWYRQDPGQGLRLIYYSQIVNDFQKGDIAEGYSVSREKKESFPLTVTSAQKNPTAFYLCASSYARTGYGYGYTFGSGTRLTVV.

V is TRBV12-2 and J is TRBJ1-5. TRBV12-2 is annotated as a pseudogene. This CDR3 contains 10 residues. CDR3: CASLYQPQHF. The CDR3 DNA sequence: TGTGCAAGTCTCTATCAGCCCCAGCATTTT.

CDR3 DNA: TGCAGCGTTGACCCTTTTCCGGGGGTTGCAGATACGCAGTATTTT. Its protein product is CSVDPFPGVADTQYF. The chain employs TRBV29-1 and TRBJ2-3; perhaps TRBD2 as D (6 bases). In germline, CDR1 is SQVTM, CDR2 ANQGSEA. Trimming shortened V by 3 bases and J by 4 bases, and 17 bases separated the two germline ends. The CDR3 is 15 residues long.

The count of this clone is one. The J gene is TRBJ2-7, the V gene TRBV7-6; TRBD2 is a possible D gene (5 bases). The length of the CDR3 is 12 residues. The ends were cut back, 5 bases at V and 2 bases at J, with 7 bases in the middle. Germline assignment: CDR1 SGHVS and CDR2 FNYEAQ. This chain's CDR3 is CASSPGTYEQYF. The DNA for the CDR3 is TGTGCCAGCAGCCCCGGGACCTACGAGCAGTACTTC.

This sequence joins TRBV7-9 and TRBJ2-7; 9 nucleotides match TRBD1. The CDR3 runs to 15 residues. J was trimmed by 0 bases and V by 8 bases; bases with no gene match: 8. The germline V gene encodes CDR1 SEHNR and CDR2 FQNEAQ (reference sequence). The CDR3 DNA reads as TGTGCCAGCGGGAGTACAGGGGGCATCTCCTACGAGCAGTACTTC. Translating it yields CASGSTGGISYEQYF.

The chain employs TRBV27 and TRBJ2-6; D gene ambiguous. Germline loops: CDR1 MNHEY, CDR2 SMNVEV (reference sequence). The CDR3 has 16 amino acids. V dropped 5 bases and J dropped 1 base, with 12 bases sitting between them. The CDR3 loop is CASSPLFVSGANVLTF. In DNA, the CDR3 is TGTGCCAGCAGTCCCCTCTTCGTTTCTGGGGCCAACGTCCTGACTTTC.

This clone was recorded once. The chain links TRBV10-2 to TRBJ1-5, with TRBD1 as a possible D gene (5 bases). Germline V lookup: CDR1 WSHSY, CDR2 SAAADI. The V gene lost 4 bases and the J gene lost 1 base, with 11 bases spanning the gap. The CDR3 contains 15 residues. The CDR3 sequence: CASSVGRESNQPQHF. The CDR3 DNA reads TGCGCCAGCAGTGTGGGGCGGGAGAGCAATCAGCCCCAGCATTTT.

This clone was seen only once. J is TRBJ1-1 and V is TRBV14; the D is unclear. Germline loops: CDR1 SGHDN, CDR2 FVKESK. This CDR3 is 13 amino acids long. Trimming removed 4 bases from V and 1 base from J, with 7 bases in between. The CDR3 DNA is TGTGCCAGCAGCCCACGGGGGAACACTGAAGCTTTCTTT. The encoded protein is CASSPRGNTEAFF.

This clone was detected a few times. This chain links TRBV6-5 with TRBJ2-2; D uncertain. The CDR3 extends over 13 amino acids. With 1 base removed from V and 5 bases from J, the gap between germline ends came to 5 bases. From germline, CDR1 is MNHEY and CDR2 SVGAGI. CDR3 DNA sequence: TGTGCCAGCAGTTACTTAAAAACCGGGGAGCTGTTTTTT. The encoded protein is CASSYLKTGELFF.

The CDR3: CASRPDRDQPQHF. As DNA, the CDR3 is TGTGCCAGTCGACCGGACAGGGATCAGCCCCAGCATTTT. The V and J genes are TRBV19 and TRBJ1-5; 8 positions agree with TRBD1. CDR1 is LNHDA, CDR2 SQIVND, per germline (reference sequence). V shed 8 bases, J shed 5 bases, and the junction held 5 bases outside the gene matches. This CDR3 is 13 amino acids long.

This clone was counted a few times. The chain links TRBV6-4 to TRBJ2-3; 9 bases are shared with TRBD1. J was trimmed by 0 bases and V by 5 bases; bases with no gene match: 3. The CDR3 is 15 residues long. From germline, CDR1 is MRHNA and CDR2 SNTAGT. The CDR3 bases are TGTGCCAGCAGTACCACAGGGGGCAGCACAGATACGCAGTATTTT. Encoded protein: CASSTTGGSTDTQYF.

The rearrangement joins TRBV6-5 to TRBJ2-5, with D possibly matching TRBD2 (6 bases). The better agreement between TRBJ2-7 and the DNA end casts doubt on the J call. The CDR3 spans 14 residues. CDR1 is MNHEY and CDR2 is SVGAGI in the germline V gene. CDR3: CASRIDGSSYEQYF. CDR3 bases: TGTGCCAGCAGAATAGACGGGAGCTCCTACGAGCAGTACTTC.